These 27 T cell receptor beta chains originate from one sample sequenced in a study of T cells in severe cutaneous drug reactions. The iRepertoire multiplex PCR system with TCR subtype-specific primers built both bulk and single-cell libraries. One entry per CDR3 protein, without DNA, is what TCRdb gives after re-calling the multiplex PCR reads. The sample totals roughly 10,000 distinct CDR3 sequences. Sequenced patients had Stevens-Johnson syndrome or toxic epidermal necrolysis caused by carbamazepine. Sequencing was done on a sample of cells from a skin blister. The receptors were sampled from a human donor with Stevens-Johnson syndrome, a severe cutaneous drug reaction.

This clonotype is classed as medium-sized by frequency. This chain links TRBV20-1 with TRBJ2-3. Germline CDR1 reads DFQATT; CDR2 reads SNEGSKA (reference sequence). This CDR3 comprises 15 residues. This CDR3 reads CSARNPSRLADTQYF.

The chain combines TRBV20-1 with TRBJ1-1; TCRdb picks TRBD1, but there is no DNA to check that call. Germline V gene lookup returns CDR1 DFQATT and CDR2 SNEGSKA (reference sequence). The length of the CDR3 is 15 residues. CDR3 protein: CSARPGAVKNTEAFF.

This chain uses TRBV29-1 with TRBJ1-1. Germline V gene lookup returns CDR1 SQVTM and CDR2 ANQGSEA. This CDR3 region has 15 residues. The CDR3 reads CSVRAPGLGNTEAFF.

Frequency places this clonotype as medium-sized. V usage is TRBV12-3 or TRBV12-4 and J usage is TRBJ2-2. The CDR3 spans 12 residues. The chain's CDR3 is CASSLNTGELFF.

The chain uses TRBV20-1 and TRBJ2-5; TCRdb returns TRBD1, unconfirmable since there is no DNA. Germline V CDR1 and CDR2: DFQATT, SNEGSKA (reference sequence). This CDR3 region has 12 residues. The chain's CDR3 is CSAEGQSKTQYF.

CDR3 protein: CSARDGGRSYNQPQHF. The rearrangement uses TRBV20-1 and TRBJ1-5. The length of the CDR3 is 16 residues. CDR1 and CDR2 (germline): DFQATT, SNEGSKA (reference sequence).

V usage is TRBV20-1 and J usage is TRBJ2-3; TCRdb indicates TRBD2, and absent DNA this call remains unverified. This CDR3 region has 16 residues. Germline V gene data show CDR1 as DFQATT and CDR2 as SNEGSKA (reference sequence). The CDR3 loop reads CSARLAGVRFTDTQYF.

This rearrangement joins TRBV29-1 to TRBJ1-2; checking the TCRdb D call of TRBD1 is not possible without DNA. CDR1 and CDR2 from the germline V gene are SQVTM and ANQGSEA. This CDR3 is built from 12 residues. The CDR3 sequence is CSVTGGAGGYTF.

V is TRBV6-1 and J is TRBJ1-1; TCRdb selects TRBD1, and the lack of DNA leaves this call unchecked. Germline V gene data show CDR1 as MNHNS and CDR2 as SASEGT. CDR3 length: 14 amino acids. The CDR3 spells CASSPGGEGTEAFF.

The chain combines TRBV29-1 with TRBJ2-1; the TCRdb call, TRBD2, lacks DNA for checking. Looked up from germline, CDR1 is SQVTM and CDR2 is ANQGSEA. This CDR3 is built from 15 residues. The CDR3 is CSGGLAGGAGNEQFF.

The chain recombines TRBV4-1 with TRBJ2-1; TCRdb proposes TRBD2, but this gene call is untestable without DNA. The CDR3 is 17 residues long. The germline CDR1 and CDR2 sequences are MGHRA and YSYEKL. CDR3 protein: CASSLSPGLAGYNEQFF.

V usage is TRBV20-1 and J usage is TRBJ2-2; the D call of TRBD2 rests on TCRdb alone, since no DNA is present to check it. The CDR3 extends over 15 amino acids. CDR1 is DFQATT and CDR2 is SNEGSKA in the germline V gene (reference sequence). CDR3 loop: CSAPLAGVSTGELFF.

By frequency, this clonotype is large. The chain uses TRBV28 and TRBJ2-7; the D call of TRBD1 rests on TCRdb alone, since no DNA is present to check it. The germline gives CDR1 MDHEN, CDR2 SYDVKM. The CDR3 covers 12 residues. This CDR3 reads CASSPDRGEQYF. Supplemented by reference TRBV28 and TRBJ2-7, the full variable domain reads DVKVTQSSRYLVKRTGEKVFLECVQDMDHENMFWYRQDPGLGLRLIYFSYDVKMKEKGDIPEGYSVSREKKERFSLILESASTNQTSMYLCASSPDRGEQYFGPGTRLTVT.

The chain recombines TRBV20-1 with TRBJ2-5. Germline CDR1 and CDR2: DFQATT and SNEGSKA (reference sequence). The CDR3 is 12 amino acids. CDR3 protein: CSAQIGSETQYF.

By frequency, this clonotype is medium-sized. The chain couples TRBV20-1 to TRBJ2-5; TCRdb reports TRBD2, a call that lacks DNA to check it against. This CDR3 contains 15 residues. Germline CDR1 and CDR2: DFQATT and SNEGSKA (reference sequence). CDR3 amino acids: CSAGRAGVYQETQYF.

The genes are TRBV29-1 and TRBJ2-7; TCRdb indicates TRBD1, and absent DNA this call remains unverified. From germline, CDR1 is SQVTM and CDR2 ANQGSEA. The CDR3 covers 13 residues. The CDR3 is CSVRTGSRYEQYF.

This clonotype counts as medium-sized by frequency. The gene calls are TRBV20-1 and TRBJ2-7; TCRdb calls TRBD1, which cannot be checked without DNA. CDR1 DFQATT and CDR2 SNEGSKA come from the germline V gene (reference sequence). The CDR3 is 13 residues long. This CDR3 is CSARPLTGLEQYF.

The CDR3 is CSARPEGYNEQFF. This chain connects TRBV20-1 to TRBJ2-1; with no DNA, the TCRdb D assignment of TRBD1 cannot be verified. The length of the CDR3 is 13 residues. Germline V gives CDR1 DFQATT, CDR2 SNEGSKA (reference sequence).

The chain combines TRBV18 with TRBJ2-7; as DNA is missing, the TRBD1 call by TCRdb cannot be tested. The length of the CDR3 is 13 residues. Germline assignment: CDR1 KGHSH and CDR2 LQKENI. The CDR3 protein is CASSPGRTYEQYF.

The rearrangement links TRBV29-1 to TRBJ1-1. This CDR3 is built from 14 residues. Germline CDR1 and CDR2: SQVTM and ANQGSEA. CDR3 loop: CSVGKGGRNTEAFF.

The chain links TRBV29-1 to TRBJ1-5; no DNA is available, so the TRBD1 call from TCRdb remains unchecked. The CDR3 has 14 amino acids. CDR1 and CDR2 (germline): SQVTM, ANQGSEA. CDR3 loop: CSVAVGTRNQPQHF.

The rearrangement uses TRBV20-1 and TRBJ2-7; absent DNA, TCRdb's TRBD2 call cannot be checked. Germline V gene lookup returns CDR1 DFQATT and CDR2 SNEGSKA (reference sequence). The CDR3 contains 15 residues. The CDR3 spells CSAPQPGLESGEQYF.

The chain is built from TRBV29-1 and TRBJ2-1; TCRdb's D call of TRBD2 is untestable without DNA. Germline CDR1 is SQVTM and CDR2 is ANQGSEA. The CDR3 spans 14 residues. The CDR3 spells CSVEFGETHNEQFF.

The chain recombines TRBV20-1 with TRBJ1-5; absent DNA, TCRdb's TRBD1 call cannot be checked. The CDR3 runs to 13 residues. CDR1 is DFQATT, CDR2 SNEGSKA, per germline (reference sequence). CDR3 sequence: CSATTGAYQPQHF.

The chain recombines TRBV29-1 with TRBJ1-5; the D call from TCRdb, TRBD1, cannot be confirmed without DNA. The CDR3 spans 13 residues. Germline loops: CDR1 SQVTM, CDR2 ANQGSEA. CDR3 sequence: CSVRQDLNQPQHF.

The chain couples TRBV20-1 to TRBJ2-3. The CDR3 sequence is 11 residues long. Germline loops: CDR1 DFQATT, CDR2 SNEGSKA (reference sequence). CDR3 amino acids: CSATSADTQYF.

The CDR3 sequence: CSFRDSNYNEQFF. V and J are TRBV29-1 and TRBJ2-1; there is no DNA to check the TCRdb D call of TRBD1. CDR3 length: 13 residues. Germline V gives CDR1 SQVTM, CDR2 ANQGSEA.